These T cell receptor beta chains were read from a single sample in a study of cytomegalovirus exposure and HLA in healthy donors. Sequencing was performed with immunoSEQ multiplex PCR; in TCRdb, only in-frame clones are kept and a portion is missing. The sample holds 160,000 or so clones; around 76% are singletons and the top ten take roughly 1%. The sample taken for sequencing was PBMCs. The receptor set was obtained from a woman aged 40 to 50 in good health and CMV-seronegative. CDR3s include the opening cysteine and the closing phenylalanine or tryptophan. Each record gives: clone size, D gene, J gene, V gene, CDR3 DNA, CDR3 protein. A D gene is named only where the DNA matches it firmly. Clone size is stated in some rows and not others, as once, few, many or a class when expanded.

clone_size: -
d_call: -
j_call: TRBJ1-2
v_call: TRBV19
cdr3_nt: TGTGCCAGTAGCCCCGCAGGGGCCCTGGCTGACCCTAACGGCTATGGCTACACCTTC
cdr3_aa: CASSPAGALADPNGYGYTF

clone_size: -
d_call: TRBD1
j_call: TRBJ2-3
v_call: TRBV2
cdr3_nt: TGTGCCAGCAGGCAAGGACAGGGACCGGATACGCAGTATTTT
cdr3_aa: CASRQGQGPDTQYF

clone_size: -
d_call: -
j_call: TRBJ1-1
v_call: TRBV21-1
cdr3_nt: TGTGCCAGCAGCAATGAGACAGCCTTAGGGGGCTTGAGGACTGAAGCTTTCTTT
cdr3_aa: CASSNETALGGLRTEAFF

clone_size: -
d_call: -
j_call: TRBJ2-7
v_call: TRBV11-2
cdr3_nt: TGTGCCAGCCTCGGCACTAGCCCCTACGAGCAGTACTTC
cdr3_aa: CASLGTSPYEQYF

clone_size: few
d_call: TRBD1
j_call: TRBJ1-5
v_call: TRBV28
cdr3_nt: TGTGCCAGCAGTCCCCTGGACAGGAGCAATCAGCCCCAGCATTTT
cdr3_aa: CASSPLDRSNQPQHF

clone_size: -
d_call: TRBD2
j_call: TRBJ2-1
v_call: TRBV5-1
cdr3_nt: TGCGCCAGCACCTTAGCGGGAGGGCCCGACTACAATGAGCAGTTCTTC
cdr3_aa: CASTLAGGPDYNEQFF

clone_size: -
d_call: -
j_call: TRBJ2-3
v_call: TRBV6-1
cdr3_nt: TGTGCCAGCAGATGGCAAGGAGCCGCAGATACGCAGTATTTT
cdr3_aa: CASRWQGAADTQYF

clone_size: -
d_call: -
j_call: TRBJ2-2
v_call: TRBV2
cdr3_nt: TGTGCCAGCAGTCCGGGACACGATACCGGGGAGCTGTTTTTT
cdr3_aa: CASSPGHDTGELFF

clone_size: -
d_call: TRBD1
j_call: TRBJ2-7
v_call: TRBV6-5
cdr3_nt: TGTGCCAGCAGTCCTCAGACAGGGAACGAGCAGTACTTC
cdr3_aa: CASSPQTGNEQYF

clone_size: -
d_call: -
j_call: TRBJ2-1
v_call: TRBV27
cdr3_nt: TGTGCCAGCAGTTCTCCCGACAATGAGCAGTTCTTC
cdr3_aa: CASSSPDNEQFF

clone_size: -
d_call: -
j_call: TRBJ1-3
v_call: TRBV7-8
cdr3_nt: TGTGCCAGCAGCTCCGCGGGGGTTGGAAACACCATATATTTT
cdr3_aa: CASSSAGVGNTIYF

clone_size: -
d_call: TRBD1
j_call: TRBJ1-2
v_call: TRBV5-1
cdr3_nt: TGCGCCAGCAGCTTGGCCCCGCTTGGGACAGTTAATAACTATGGCTACACCTTC
cdr3_aa: CASSLAPLGTVNNYGYTF

clone_size: -
d_call: -
j_call: TRBJ1-1
v_call: TRBV19
cdr3_nt: TGTGGTACATCCTCTTACACTGAAGCTTTCTTT
cdr3_aa: CGTSSYTEAFF

clone_size: -
d_call: -
j_call: TRBJ1-2
v_call: TRBV19
cdr3_nt: TGTGCCAGTAGTTTGAAACCGGGACAAAACTATGGCTACACCTTC
cdr3_aa: CASSLKPGQNYGYTF

clone_size: -
d_call: -
j_call: TRBJ1-1
v_call: TRBV5-5
cdr3_nt: TGTGCCAGCAGCTTAGCCCCGAACACTGAAGCTTTCTTT
cdr3_aa: CASSLAPNTEAFF

clone_size: -
d_call: -
j_call: TRBJ1-4
v_call: TRBV30
cdr3_nt: TGTGCCTCTAGCCGGACAGCTGAAAAACTGTTTTTT
cdr3_aa: CASSRTAEKLFF

clone_size: -
d_call: -
j_call: TRBJ2-3
v_call: TRBV5-4
cdr3_nt: TGTGCCAGCAGACAATCCGGGACTAGCACAGATACGCAGTATTTT
cdr3_aa: CASRQSGTSTDTQYF

clone_size: -
d_call: TRBD1
j_call: TRBJ1-1
v_call: TRBV27
cdr3_nt: TGTGCCAGCAGTTCCGGCCCGGGACAGGGGTATTCGACTGAAGCTTTCTTT
cdr3_aa: CASSSGPGQGYSTEAFF

clone_size: -
d_call: -
j_call: TRBJ1-3
v_call: TRBV5-1
cdr3_nt: TGCGCCAGCAGCTTGGCAGGAACCTCTGGAAACACCATATATTTT
cdr3_aa: CASSLAGTSGNTIYF

clone_size: -
d_call: -
j_call: TRBJ2-3
v_call: TRBV6-6
cdr3_nt: TGTGCCAGCAGTTGGGGGGGCATTAACACAGATACGCAGTATTTT
cdr3_aa: CASSWGGINTDTQYF

clone_size: -
d_call: -
j_call: TRBJ1-2
v_call: TRBV30
cdr3_nt: TGTGCCTGGAGTTTTAGCTATGGCTACACCTTC
cdr3_aa: CAWSFSYGYTF

clone_size: -
d_call: TRBD2
j_call: TRBJ2-2
v_call: TRBV11-1
cdr3_nt: TGTGTCTTAGGACTAGCGGGATTTGGGGAGCTGTTTTTT
cdr3_aa: CVLGLAGFGELFF